This T cell receptor (beta chain) is drawn from a study of T cell repertoires in cytomegalovirus infection. Study overall: Recently identified HLA-C-restricted CMV epitopes were among the peptides used. It was the public TCR beta signatures that indicated both CMV infection and matching HLA type.

A word on this clonotype: Its specificity is not known.

The CDR3 extends over 14 amino acids. The V end lost 5 bases, the J end lost 5 bases, and 13 bases lay between the germline ends. The V gene's germline CDR1 is MNHEY and CDR2 SVGAGI. TCRdb recomputed calls from the reads with MiXCR, one row per CDR3 protein. This sample carries 550,000 to 700,000 distinct CDR3 sequences, just under 40% of them seen once, and the ten largest clones take about half. General study points: The cumulative frequency of public TCR beta families distinguished individuals who carried CMV together with the relevant HLA. CMV-specific TCR beta clonotypes restricted by HLA-C dominated the ex vivo response.

The chain recombines TRBV6-5 with TRBJ2-1; D might be TRBD2 (5 bases). The receptor's source is a human donor in good health (CMV status not recorded). Some clones in this sample may be carry-over from other donors' samples. Specimen: cultured PBMCs, collected from culture after CMV antigen stimulation. The CDR3 DNA sequence: TGTGCCAGCAGTCAATCGGGGAGTCACAATGAGCAGTTCTTC. It codes for CASSQSGSHNEQFF.